These 15 T cell receptor beta chains were sequenced from one sample in a study of CD8 T cells in Susac syndrome. Reverse transcription of about 0.45 to 1 ug RNA was performed with random hexamers. Each CDR3 protein gets one entry after TCRdb re-called the immunoSEQ multiplex PCR reads with MiXCR. The profile covers 150,000 to 200,000 distinct CDR3 sequences, with just under 95% appearing a single time and 0.13% taken by the ten largest. The sample taken for sequencing was CD4+ T cells from PBMCs. The receptor source for this set is a human donor in good health.

The chain joins TRBV5-6 to TRBJ1-1; 11 nucleotides align to TRBD1. Germline V lookup: CDR1 SGHDT, CDR2 YYEEEE. This CDR3 comprises 17 residues. V lost 3 bases and J lost 3; bases outside the gene matches: 10. CDR3 region: CASSSRDRGSWDTEAFF. As DNA, the CDR3 is TGTGCCAGCAGCTCCCGGGACAGGGGGAGTTGGGACACTGAAGCTTTCTTT. Together with reference TRBV5-6 and TRBJ1-1, the CDR3 gives the full variable domain: DAGVTQSPTHLIKTRGQQVTLRCSPKSGHDTVSWYQQALGQGPQFIFQYYEEEERQRGNFPDRFSGHQFPNYSSELNVNALLLGDSALYLCASSSRDRGSWDTEAFFGQGTRLTVV.

The rearrangement joins TRBV20-1 to TRBJ2-7; TRBD1 agrees at 9 bases. The trim removed 7 bases at V and 2 bases at J, leaving 6 bases unmatched. Germline CDR1 reads DFQATT; CDR2 reads SNEGSKA (reference sequence). The length of the CDR3 is 13 residues. As DNA, the CDR3 is TGCAGTGTTAGGGGGACAGGGACCTACGAGCAGTACTTC. Translating it yields CSVRGTGTYEQYF.

The V gene is TRBV7-3, the J gene TRBJ2-2; weak D call: TRBD1 (6 bases). V dropped 5 bases and J dropped 2 bases, with 15 bases sitting between them. This CDR3 contains 16 residues. Germline lookup yields CDR1 SGHTA and CDR2 FQGTGA. CDR3 in amino acids: CASSQGPGRNTGELFF. The CDR3 DNA sequence: TGTGCCAGCAGCCAGGGGCCAGGGCGAAACACCGGGGAGCTGTTTTTT.

V gene TRBV18 combines with J gene TRBJ1-3; D is perhaps TRBD1 (5 bases). There are 16 residues in the CDR3. Germline CDR1 KGHSH, CDR2 LQKENI. The V gene lost 3 bases and the J gene lost 4 bases, with 16 bases spanning the gap. The CDR3 protein is CASSPTGGTDGNTIYF. The CDR3 bases are TGTGCCAGCTCACCCACGGGAGGGACGGACGGAAACACCATATATTTT.

The genes are TRBV19 and TRBJ1-5; 8 nucleotides align to TRBD1. CDR1 is LNHDA and CDR2 is SQIVND in the germline V gene (reference sequence). V was clipped by 6 bases and J by 0 bases; unmatched bases: 4. The CDR3 is 15 residues long. The CDR3 coding sequence is TGTGCCAGTAGGGACAGGGCCTATAGCAATCAGCCCCAGCATTTT. Translated: CASRDRAYSNQPQHF.

This chain links TRBV7-2 with TRBJ2-1, with TRBD2 matching 11 bases. The CDR3 has 18 amino acids. Germline V gives CDR1 SGHTA, CDR2 FQGNSA. After removal of 5 bases from V and 6 bases from J, the junction contained 15 bases not matched to a gene. The CDR3 region is CASSPRRFSGGAGNEQFF. CDR3 DNA: TGTGCCAGCAGCCCCCGGAGGTTTAGCGGGGGGGCGGGCAATGAGCAGTTCTTC.

This clonotype is a singleton in its sample. V usage is TRBV15 and J usage is TRBJ1-1; D is perhaps TRBD1 (5 bases). Per germline, CDR1 LNHNV and CDR2 YYDKDF (reference sequence). This CDR3 contains 14 residues. The V and J ends lost 1 base and 3 bases respectively, with 9 bases between them. For the CDR3, the DNA is TGTGCCACCAGCAGAGTTCGGGGGGACACTGAAGCTTTCTTT. Translating gives CATSRVRGDTEAFF.

The chain employs TRBV2 and TRBJ1-5, with 9 bases matching TRBD1. V lost 4 bases to trimming and J lost 5 bases; unmatched junction nucleotides: 3. Germline V CDR1 and CDR2: SNHLY, FYNNEI. This CDR3 spans 14 amino acids. The CDR3 coding sequence is TGTGCCAGCAGTGGGGGACAGGGCGATCAGCCCCAGCATTTT. Translated: CASSGGQGDQPQHF.

This chain links TRBV29-1 with TRBJ2-5, with 10 bases lining up with TRBD2. This CDR3 is built from 14 residues. Trimming cost V 4 bases and J 6 bases; bases outside gene matches: 8. CDR1 and CDR2 from the germline V gene are SQVTM and ANQGSEA. The CDR3 region is CSVGGTSVVQTQYF. The CDR3 nucleotides read TGCAGCGTTGGGGGGACTAGCGTCGTCCAGACCCAGTACTTC.

A single count supports this clonotype. V gene TRBV12-3 or TRBV12-4 combines with J gene TRBJ2-6; no clear D gene. Deletions cut 2 bases from V and 1 base from J, with 6 bases between. The CDR3 has 15 residues. The CDR3 region is CASSLQPSGANVLTF. Here the CDR3 DNA reads TGTGCCAGCAGTTTACAGCCATCTGGGGCCAACGTCCTGACTTTC.

This clonotype was recorded once. The chain uses TRBV2 and TRBJ2-7; either TRBD1 or TRBD2 may supply D (5 bases each). Trimming cost V 7 bases and J 4 bases, with 11 bases left between them. The CDR3 contains 12 residues. Germline-derived CDR1 and CDR2 are SNHLY and FYNNEI. CDR3 residues: CASTAEGYEQYF. The CDR3 DNA reads TGTGCCAGCACCGCTGAGGGGTACGAGCAGTACTTC. Complete variable domain (other parts from reference TRBV2 and TRBJ2-7): EPEVTQTPSHQVTQMGQEVILRCVPISNHLYFYWYRQILGQKVEFLVSFYNNEISEKSEIFDDQFSVERPDGSNFTLKIRSTKLEDSAMYFCASTAEGYEQYFGPGTRLTVT.

This chain uses TRBV9 with TRBJ2-6, with unresolved D. Germline V lookup: CDR1 SGDLS, CDR2 YYNGEE. V lost 0 bases and J 0 bases, leaving 13 bases between the germline ends. The length of the CDR3 is 18 residues. The CDR3, as DNA: TGTGCCAGCAGCGTAGCTCCAGGATTCGGCTCTGGGGCCAACGTCCTGACTTTC. Translated, it gives CASSVAPGFGSGANVLTF.

This clonotype was detected a few times. The chain employs TRBV5-1 and TRBJ2-2; TRBD1 aligns across 8 bases. There are 17 residues in the CDR3. Germline CDR1 SGHRS, CDR2 YFSETQ. The V and J ends lost 5 bases and 4 bases, in that order; junction bases with no gene match: 13. The CDR3 is CASSDPGGAAGTGELFF. The CDR3 bases are TGCGCCAGCAGTGACCCAGGGGGCGCCGCCGGCACCGGGGAGCTGTTTTTT.

The chain is built from TRBV29-1 and TRBJ2-1; a possible D gene is TRBD1 (6 bases). Germline V CDR1 and CDR2: SQVTM, ANQGSEA. Trimming left V 5 bases short and J 7 bases short, with 24 bases between. The CDR3 has 16 residues. CDR3 DNA sequence: TGCAGCGTTCCAACTCTACAGGGTTCTTTAAATAATGAGCAGTTCTTC. The encoded protein is CSVPTLQGSLNNEQFF.

CDR3 coding DNA: TGTGCCAGCAGCTTGGAGGGGGACAGCACAGATACGCAGTATTTT. Amino acids: CASSLEGDSTDTQYF. The rearrangement links TRBV5-4 to TRBJ2-3, with TRBD1 as a possible D gene (6 bases). This CDR3 comprises 15 residues. Germline V gene sequence: CDR1 SGHNT, CDR2 YYREEE (reference sequence). Trimming took 0 bases from V and 0 from J, leaving 8 bases between them. Variable domain in full (rest from reference TRBV5-4 and TRBJ2-3): ETGVTQSPTHLIKTRGQQVTLRCSSQSGHNTVSWYQQALGQGPQFIFQYYREEENGRGNFPPRFSGLQFPNYSSELNVNALELDDSALYLCASSLEGDSTDTQYFGPGTRLTVL.